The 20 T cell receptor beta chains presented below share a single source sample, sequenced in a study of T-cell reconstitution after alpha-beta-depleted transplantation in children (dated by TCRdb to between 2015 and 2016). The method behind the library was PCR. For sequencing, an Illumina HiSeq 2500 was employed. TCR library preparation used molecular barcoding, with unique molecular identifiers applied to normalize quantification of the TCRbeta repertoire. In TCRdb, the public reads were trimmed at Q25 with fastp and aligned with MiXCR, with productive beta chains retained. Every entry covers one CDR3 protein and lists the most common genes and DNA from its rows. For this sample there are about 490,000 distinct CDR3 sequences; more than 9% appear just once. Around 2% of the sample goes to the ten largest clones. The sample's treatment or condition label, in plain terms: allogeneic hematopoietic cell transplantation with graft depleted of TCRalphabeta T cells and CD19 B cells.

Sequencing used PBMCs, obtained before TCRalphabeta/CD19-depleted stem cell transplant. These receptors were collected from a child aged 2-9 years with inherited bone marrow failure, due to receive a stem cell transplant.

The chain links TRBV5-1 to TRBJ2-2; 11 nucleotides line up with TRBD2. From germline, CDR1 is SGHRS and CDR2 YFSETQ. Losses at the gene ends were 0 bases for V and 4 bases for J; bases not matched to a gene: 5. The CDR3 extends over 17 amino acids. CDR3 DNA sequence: TGCGCCAGCAGCTTGGGGCCGGGACTAGCGGCCACCGGGGAGCTGTTTTTT. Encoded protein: CASSLGPGLAATGELFF.

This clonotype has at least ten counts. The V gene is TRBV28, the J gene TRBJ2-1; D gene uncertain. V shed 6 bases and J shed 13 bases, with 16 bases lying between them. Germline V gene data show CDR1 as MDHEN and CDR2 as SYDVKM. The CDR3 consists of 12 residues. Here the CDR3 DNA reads TGTGCCAGCAGCCCCACTCGGTTGGGACAGTTCTTC. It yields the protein CASSPTRLGQFF. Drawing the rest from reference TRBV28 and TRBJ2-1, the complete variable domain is DVKVTQSSRYLVKRTGEKVFLECVQDMDHENMFWYRQDPGLGLRLIYFSYDVKMKEKGDIPEGYSVSREKKERFSLILESASTNQTSMYLCASSPTRLGQFFGPGTRLTVL.

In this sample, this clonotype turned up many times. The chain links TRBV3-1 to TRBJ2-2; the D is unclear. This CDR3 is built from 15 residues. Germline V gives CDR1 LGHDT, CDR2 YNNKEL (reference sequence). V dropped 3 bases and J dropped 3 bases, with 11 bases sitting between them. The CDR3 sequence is CASSHSSSYTGELFF. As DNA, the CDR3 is TGTGCCAGCAGCCATTCGAGCTCCTACACCGGGGAGCTGTTTTTT.

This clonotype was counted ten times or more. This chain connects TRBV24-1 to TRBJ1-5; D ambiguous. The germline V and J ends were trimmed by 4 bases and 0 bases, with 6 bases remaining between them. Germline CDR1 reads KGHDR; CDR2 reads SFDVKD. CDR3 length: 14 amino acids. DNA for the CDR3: TGTGCCACCAGTGACCCAGATAGCAATCAGCCCCAGCATTTT. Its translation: CATSDPDSNQPQHF.

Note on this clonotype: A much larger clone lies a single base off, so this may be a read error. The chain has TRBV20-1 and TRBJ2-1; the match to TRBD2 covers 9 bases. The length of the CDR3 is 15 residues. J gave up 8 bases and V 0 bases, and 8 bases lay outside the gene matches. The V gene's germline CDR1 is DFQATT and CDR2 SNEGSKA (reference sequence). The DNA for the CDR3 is TGCAGTGCTAGAGATCTAACTAGCGGGTTCGATGAGCAGTTCTTC. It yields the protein CSARDLTSGFDEQFF.

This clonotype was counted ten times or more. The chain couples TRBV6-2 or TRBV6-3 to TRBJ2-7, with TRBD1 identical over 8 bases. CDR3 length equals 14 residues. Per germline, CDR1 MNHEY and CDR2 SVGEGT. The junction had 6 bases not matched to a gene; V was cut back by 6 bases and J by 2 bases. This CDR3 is CASSKTGEPYEQYF. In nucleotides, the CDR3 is TGTGCCAGCAGCAAGACAGGGGAGCCCTACGAGCAGTACTTC.

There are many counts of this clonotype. DNA for the CDR3: TGTGCCAGCAGCTTAGGGGGGGGACTAGCGGTTCCAGATACGCAGTATTTT. This gives the protein CASSLGGGLAVPDTQYF. The genes are TRBV7-2 and TRBJ2-3, with 11 bases matching TRBD2. Germline CDR1 and CDR2: SGHTA and FQGNSA. The ends lost 1 base at V and 4 bases at J; junction bases unmatched: 7. This CDR3 region has 17 residues. Combining the CDR3 with reference TRBV7-2 and TRBJ2-3 gives the whole variable domain GAGVSQSPSNKVTEKGKDVELRCDPISGHTALYWYRQSLGQGLEFLIYFQGNSAPDKSGLPSDRFSAERTGGSVSTLTIQRTQQEDSAVYLCASSLGGGLAVPDTQYFGPGTRLTVL.

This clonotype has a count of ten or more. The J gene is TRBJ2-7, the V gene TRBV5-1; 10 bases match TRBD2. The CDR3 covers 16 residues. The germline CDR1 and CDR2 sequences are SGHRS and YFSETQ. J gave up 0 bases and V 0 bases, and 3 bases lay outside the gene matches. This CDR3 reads CASSLGPSGSSYEQYF. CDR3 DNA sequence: TGCGCCAGCAGCTTGGGGCCTAGCGGGAGCTCCTACGAGCAGTACTTC.

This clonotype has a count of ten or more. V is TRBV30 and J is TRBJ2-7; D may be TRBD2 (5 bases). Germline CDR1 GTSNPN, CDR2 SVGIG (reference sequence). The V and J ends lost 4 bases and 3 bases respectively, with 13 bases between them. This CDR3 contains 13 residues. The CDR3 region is CAWTRPGYYEQYF. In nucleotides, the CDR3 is TGTGCCTGGACCCGACCGGGATACTACGAGCAGTACTTC.

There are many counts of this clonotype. The CDR3 loop is CATSGGQAAQETQYF. CDR3 bases: TGTGCCACCAGTGGTGGACAGGCGGCCCAAGAGACCCAGTACTTC. This rearrangement joins TRBV24-1 to TRBJ2-5, with TRBD1 identical over 7 bases. The CDR3 spans 15 residues. Germline-derived CDR1 and CDR2 are KGHDR and SFDVKD. V lost 5 bases and J lost 1; bases outside the gene matches: 6.

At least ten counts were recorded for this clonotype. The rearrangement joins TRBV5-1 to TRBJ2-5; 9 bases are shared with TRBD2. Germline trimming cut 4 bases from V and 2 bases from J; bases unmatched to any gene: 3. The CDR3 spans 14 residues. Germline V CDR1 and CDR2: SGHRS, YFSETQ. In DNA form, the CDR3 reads TGCGCCAGCAGCGAGCTAGCGGGACAAGAGACCCAGTACTTC. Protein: CASSELAGQETQYF. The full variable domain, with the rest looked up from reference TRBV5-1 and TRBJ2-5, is KAGVTQTPRYLIKTRGQQVTLSCSPISGHRSVSWYQQTPGQGLQFLFEYFSETQRNKGNFPGRFSGRQFSNSRSEMNVSTLELGDSALYLCASSELAGQETQYFGPGTRLLVL.

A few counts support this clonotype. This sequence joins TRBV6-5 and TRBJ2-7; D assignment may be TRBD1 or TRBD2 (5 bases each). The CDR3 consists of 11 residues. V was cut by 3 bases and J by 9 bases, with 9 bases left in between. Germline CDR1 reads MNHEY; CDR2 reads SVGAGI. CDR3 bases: TGTGCCAGCAGTTATGGGACGGCGCAGTACTTC. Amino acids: CASSYGTAQYF.

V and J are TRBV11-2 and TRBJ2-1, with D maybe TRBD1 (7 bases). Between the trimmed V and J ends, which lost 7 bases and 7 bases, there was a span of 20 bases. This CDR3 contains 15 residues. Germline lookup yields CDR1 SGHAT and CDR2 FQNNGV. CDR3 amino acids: CASTGGQGGENEQFF. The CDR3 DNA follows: TGTGCCAGCACTGGGGGGCAGGGGGGTGAGAATGAGCAGTTCTTC.

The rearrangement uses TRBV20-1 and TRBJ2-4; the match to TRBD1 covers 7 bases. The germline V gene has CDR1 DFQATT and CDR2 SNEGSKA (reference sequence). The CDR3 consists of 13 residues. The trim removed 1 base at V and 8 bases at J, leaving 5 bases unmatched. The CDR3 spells CSARGGQSDIQYF. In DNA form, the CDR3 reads TGCAGTGCTAGAGGGGGACAGTCGGACATTCAGTACTTC.

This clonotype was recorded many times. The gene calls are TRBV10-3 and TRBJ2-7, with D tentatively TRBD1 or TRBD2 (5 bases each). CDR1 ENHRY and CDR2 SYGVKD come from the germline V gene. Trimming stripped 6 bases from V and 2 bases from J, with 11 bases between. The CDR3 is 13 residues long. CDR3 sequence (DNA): TGTGCCATCAGCCGGGACGTAACCTACGAGCAGTACTTC. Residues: CAISRDVTYEQYF.

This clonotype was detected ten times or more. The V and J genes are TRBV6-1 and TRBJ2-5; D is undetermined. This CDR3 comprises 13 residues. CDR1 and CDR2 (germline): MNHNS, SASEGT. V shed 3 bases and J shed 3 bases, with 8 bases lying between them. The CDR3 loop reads CASSEVQEETQYF. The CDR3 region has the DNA TGTGCCAGCAGTGAGGTGCAGGAAGAGACCCAGTACTTC.

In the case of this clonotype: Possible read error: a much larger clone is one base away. The CDR3 here is CASNPVLAQHEQYF. CDR3 coding DNA: TGTGCCAGCAACCCCGTACTAGCGCAACACGAGCAGTACTTC. The rearrangement uses TRBV7-9 and TRBJ2-7; 7 bases agree with TRBD2. This CDR3 has 14 residues. V dropped 7 bases and J dropped 5; count of bases not matched to a gene: 11. The V gene's germline CDR1 is SEHNR and CDR2 FQNEAQ (reference sequence).

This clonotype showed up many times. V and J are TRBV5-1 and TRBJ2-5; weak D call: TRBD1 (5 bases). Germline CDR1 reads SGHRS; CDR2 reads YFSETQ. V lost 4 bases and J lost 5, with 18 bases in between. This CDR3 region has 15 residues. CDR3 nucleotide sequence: TGCGCCAGCAGCAAATCAGACAGCCATCCTGAGACCCAGTACTTC. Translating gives CASSKSDSHPETQYF.

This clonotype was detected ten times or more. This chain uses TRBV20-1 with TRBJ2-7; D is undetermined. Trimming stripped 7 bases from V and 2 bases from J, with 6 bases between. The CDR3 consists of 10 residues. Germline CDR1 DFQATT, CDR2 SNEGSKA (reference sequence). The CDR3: CSGVAYEQYF. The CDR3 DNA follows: TGCAGTGGGGTAGCCTACGAGCAGTACTTC.

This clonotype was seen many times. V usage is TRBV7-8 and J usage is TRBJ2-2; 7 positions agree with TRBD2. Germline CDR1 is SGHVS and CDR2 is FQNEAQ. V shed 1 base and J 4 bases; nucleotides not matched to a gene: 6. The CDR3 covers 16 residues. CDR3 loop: CASSLEKGRGTGELFF. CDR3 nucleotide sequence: TGTGCCAGCAGCTTAGAGAAGGGGAGGGGCACCGGGGAGCTGTTTTTT.